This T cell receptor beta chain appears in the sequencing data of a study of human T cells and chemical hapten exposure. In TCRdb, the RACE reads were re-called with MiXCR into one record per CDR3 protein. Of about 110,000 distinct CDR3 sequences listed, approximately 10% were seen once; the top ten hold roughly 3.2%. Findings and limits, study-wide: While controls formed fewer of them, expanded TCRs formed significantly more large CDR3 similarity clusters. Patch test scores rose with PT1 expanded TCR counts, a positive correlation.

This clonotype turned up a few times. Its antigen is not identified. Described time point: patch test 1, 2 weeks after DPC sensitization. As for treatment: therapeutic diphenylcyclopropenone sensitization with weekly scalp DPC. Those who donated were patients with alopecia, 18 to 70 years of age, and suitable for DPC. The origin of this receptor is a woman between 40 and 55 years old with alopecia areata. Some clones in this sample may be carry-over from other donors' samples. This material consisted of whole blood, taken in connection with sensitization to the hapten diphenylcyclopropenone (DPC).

CDR3 sequence: CASSQEGAGHNSPLHF. The CDR3 bases are TGTGCCAGCAGCCAAGAAGGCGCAGGCCATAATTCACCCCTCCACTTT. The genes are TRBV3-1 and TRBJ1-6; unclear D gene. Trimming removed 0 bases from V and 5 bases from J, with 11 bases in between. CDR1 LGHDT and CDR2 YNNKEL come from the germline V gene (reference sequence). The CDR3 is 16 residues long.